Listed below are T cell receptor beta chains from one sample, sequenced in a study of OX40 agonist ivuxolimab in advanced cancers. TCRdb keeps only in-frame clones here, not all; method: immunoSEQ multiplex PCR. The sample has 35,000 to 45,000 clones, about 80% seen once. The material sequenced was CD4+ or CD8+ T cells sorted from blood, taken in a trial of the OX40 agonist ivuxolimab. These receptors were obtained from an adult with an advanced solid tumor such as melanoma, head and neck, liver or kidney cancer. Both conserved end residues are part of each CDR3. The order of the fields is V gene, J gene, CDR3 protein.

TRBV27	TRBJ2-7	CASSWTGDNSYEQYF
TRBV28	TRBJ2-1	CASSFPSGRFAYNEQFF
TRBV6-5	TRBJ2-2	CASSYSIDGGPGELFF
TRBV18	TRBJ2-2	CASSPYVGLTGGENTGELFF
TRBV27	TRBJ2-4	CASSELKNAKNIQYF
TRBV4-1	TRBJ2-1	CASSQETGSNEQFF
TRBV7-9	TRBJ2-1	CASRRVYNEQFF
TRBV27	TRBJ2-7	CASSLSSGSSYEQYF
TRBV28	TRBJ1-2	CASTARVLPNYGYTF
TRBV4-3	TRBJ2-1	CASSPGLAGGLDEQFF
TRBV19	TRBJ1-6	CASSRTALMDSPLHF
TRBV2	TRBJ1-1	CASSGRDDTEAFF
TRBV6-5	TRBJ2-6	CASSYSAGTGANVLTF
TRBV7-9	TRBJ1-2	CASSPRTDRNYGYTF
TRBV5-1	TRBJ2-3	CASSSGTSGTRDTQYF
TRBV19	TRBJ2-7	CASSMTGEFYEQYF
TRBV7-9	TRBJ1-5	CASSDDRVSSNQPQHF
TRBV19	TRBJ2-7	CASTPGGTYEQYF
TRBV14	TRBJ2-1	CASSQTGAYNEQFF
TRBV4-3	TRBJ2-1	CASSPGLAEISNEQFF
TRBV7-3	TRBJ2-1	CASSLHLSSYNEQFF
TRBV4-1	TRBJ2-4	CASSQDQMSTKNIQYF
TRBV29-1	TRBJ1-2	CSAAGGEYGYTF
TRBV6-4	TRBJ1-2	CASSLEGNSNYGYTF